This T cell receptor beta chain was retrieved from a study of T cell repertoires in cytomegalovirus infection (dated by TCRdb to about 2019). About the full investigation: Donor HLA type was relevant to the analysis, as public TCR beta signatures indicated carriage of CMV infection together with the matching HLA type. The paper as a whole reports these results and caveats: In both this cohort and an independent roughly 350-donor cohort, the cumulative frequency of public TCR beta family members distinguished carriers of CMV infection plus the relevant HLA type. In the ex vivo response, HLA-C-restricted CMV-specific TCR beta clonotypes were dominant, and in two of eight donors the single most frequent clonotype came from this HLA-C-restricted group.

The sequencer listed for this sample is Illumina HiSeq 1500. TCRdb reworked the public reads: Q25 trimming with fastp, MiXCR clone assembly, productive beta chains retained. Under each unique CDR3 protein, matching rows form one entry showing the most common genes and DNA. The sample includes some 680,000 distinct CDR3 sequences, with roughly 35% observed a single time. Under 3.5% of the sample rests with the top ten. On this clonotype itself: It has no known antigen specificity. No much larger clonotype is one base removed from it; base qualities were not supplied.

Trimming takes 5 bases from V and 5 bases from J, and the germline ends sit 11 bases apart. Inclusive of the bounding cysteine and phenylalanine, the CDR3 is 13 residues long. Only the CDR3 portion is preserved as DNA: 39 bases, with reading frame beginning at the first base. From the germline V gene (reference sequence), CDR1 is MNHEY and CDR2 is SMNVEV. The chain links TRBV27 with TRBJ2-3; TRBD2 is a possible D gene, resting on 6 matching bases. The clonotype comes from a human donor in good health (CMV status not recorded). Some clones in this sample may be carry-over from other donors' samples. Sequencing was carried out using PBMCs. The CDR3 has the sequence CASSAGFRDTQYF. The bases read TGTGCCAGCAGTGCGGGGTTCCGAGATACGCAGTATTTT.